This is a list of T cell receptor beta chains from one sample in a study of identical twins. TCRdb re-called the 5' RACE reads through MiXCR, storing one row per CDR3 protein. The sample contains 500,000 to 700,000 distinct CDR3 sequences, 7.1% of which appear only once. The sample was also linked to a second study, of yellow fever vaccine responses in identical twins.

The specimen sequenced was PBMCs. The receptors derive from a woman aged 18-29 years in good health. CDR3s include the opening cysteine and the closing phenylalanine or tryptophan. A D gene is named only where the DNA matches it firmly. Only some rows state a clone size, as once, few, many or a class for expanded clones.

J gene | clone size | D gene | V gene | CDR3 protein | CDR3 DNA
TRBJ1-4 | . | TRBD1 | TRBV6-1 | CASRGGQAREGEKLFF | TGTGCCAGCAGGGGCGGACAGGCGAGGGAGGGTGAAAAACTGTTTTTT
TRBJ2-5 | . | . | TRBV14 | CASSPTEWEETQYF | TGTGCCAGCAGCCCAACCGAGTGGGAAGAGACCCAGTACTTC
TRBJ1-5 | many | . | TRBV5-5 | CASSSTQGREPQHF | TGTGCCAGCAGCTCTACTCAGGGGCGTGAGCCCCAGCATTTT
TRBJ2-1 | . | . | TRBV18 | CASSQLRNEQFF | TGTGCCAGCTCACAACTGAGAAATGAGCAGTTCTTC
TRBJ2-3 | few | TRBD2 | TRBV11-2 | CASSYPVSGKDTDTQYF | TGTGCCAGCAGCTATCCGGTCAGCGGGAAAGACACAGATACGCAGTATTTT
TRBJ1-5 | few | . | TRBV15 | CATSRTATNQPQHF | TGTGCCACCAGCAGAACGGCCACCAATCAGCCCCAGCATTTT
TRBJ2-5 | many | . | TRBV12-3/TRBV12-4 | CASSVDRQETQYF | TGTGCCAGCAGTGTGGACAGACAAGAGACCCAGTACTTC
TRBJ2-5 | . | TRBD1 | TRBV11-2 | CASSLGVPWGQGEETQYF | TGTGCCAGCAGCTTAGGGGTTCCGTGGGGACAGGGAGAAGAGACCCAGTACTTC
TRBJ2-3 | many | . | TRBV20-1 | CSARRAGTDTQYF | TGCAGTGCCAGACGGGCAGGCACAGATACGCAGTATTTT
TRBJ2-2 | . | . | TRBV7-3 | CASSLEQRTGELFF | TGTGCCAGCAGCTTAGAGCAACGGACCGGGGAGCTGTTTTTT
TRBJ2-2 | . | TRBD2 | TRBV27 | CASSLQAPAGGDTGELFF | TGTGCCAGCAGTTTGCAAGCCCCAGCGGGAGGGGACACCGGGGAGCTGTTTTTT
TRBJ2-5 | . | . | TRBV11-2 | CASSLRAGMETQYF | TGTGCCAGCAGCTTAAGGGCGGGGATGGAGACCCAGTACTTC
TRBJ2-7 | . | TRBD1 | TRBV20-1 | CSARFDREGNEQYF | TGCAGTGCTAGATTCGACAGGGAAGGGAACGAGCAGTACTTC
TRBJ2-2 | few | . | TRBV4-1 | CASSQDGGYTGELFF | TGCGCCAGCAGCCAAGATGGGGGGTACACCGGGGAGCTGTTTTTT
TRBJ1-6 | . | . | TRBV20-1 | CSARAGPDKVNSPLHF | TGCAGTGCTAGAGCCGGTCCAGACAAGGTCAATTCACCCCTCCACTTT
TRBJ1-1 | many | . | TRBV29-1 | CSVEKMFGNTEAFF | TGCAGCGTTGAGAAGATGTTTGGGAACACTGAAGCTTTCTTT
TRBJ1-1 | . | . | TRBV12-3/TRBV12-4 | CASSLIGAEAFF | TGTGCCAGCAGTTTAATAGGAGCTGAAGCTTTCTTT
TRBJ2-2 | many | TRBD1 | TRBV5-1 | CASRSQTGGELFF | TGCGCCAGCAGATCCCAGACAGGGGGGGAGCTGTTTTTT
TRBJ2-1 | few | . | TRBV10-3 | CAISEIRISEQFF | TGTGCCATCAGTGAGATCCGAATCAGTGAGCAGTTCTTC
TRBJ1-1 | few | . | TRBV5-5 | CASSIGWSGENTEAFF | TGTGCCAGCAGTATAGGATGGTCAGGGGAGAACACTGAAGCTTTCTTT
TRBJ2-5 | . | TRBD2 | TRBV3-1 | CASSTRTSGEETQYF | TGTGCCAGCAGCACACGGACTAGCGGGGAAGAGACCCAGTACTTC
TRBJ1-5 | many | . | TRBV3-1 | CASSPQTGQGQPQHF | TGTGCCAGCAGTCCCCAGACGGGTCAAGGACAGCCCCAGCATTTT
TRBJ2-5 | few | TRBD2 | TRBV3-1 | CASSPAGLAGVEETQYF | TGTGCCAGCAGCCCGGCGGGACTAGCGGGGGTAGAAGAGACCCAGTACTTC
TRBJ2-2 | . | TRBD2 | TRBV3-1 | CASSQGLAVGTGELFF | TGTGCCAGCAGCCAAGGGCTAGCGGTAGGAACCGGGGAGCTGTTTTTT
TRBJ2-5 | . | . | TRBV7-3 | CASSHDRKETQYF | TGTGCCAGCAGCCATGACCGCAAAGAGACCCAGTACTTC
TRBJ1-5 | many | . | TRBV24-1 | CATSSGQFSNQPQHF | TGTGCCACCAGTTCTGGACAGTTCAGCAATCAGCCCCAGCATTTT
TRBJ2-1 | . | TRBD1 | TRBV20-1 | CSATWTGTGEQFF | TGCAGTGCCACATGGACAGGGACCGGTGAGCAGTTCTTC
TRBJ2-2 | . | . | TRBV7-3 | CASSSPAYPMFTNTGELFF | TGTGCCAGCAGCTCACCGGCTTACCCGATGTTTACGAACACCGGGGAGCTGTTTTTT
TRBJ2-7 | few | . | TRBV7-9 | CASSPGGAWNEQYF | TGTGCCAGCAGCCCCGGAGGAGCCTGGAACGAGCAGTACTTC
TRBJ2-2 | few | . | TRBV28 | CASSLTAGNTGELFF | TGTGCCAGCAGTTTAACTGCGGGGAACACCGGGGAGCTGTTTTTT
TRBJ1-2 | many | . | TRBV10-3 | CAISESVEYGYTF | TGTGCCATCAGTGAGTCGGTAGAATATGGCTACACCTTC
TRBJ1-1 | many | . | TRBV5-1 | CASSPEGQGSNTEAFF | TGCGCCAGCAGCCCGGAAGGGCAGGGGTCGAACACTGAAGCTTTCTTT
TRBJ2-5 | many | . | TRBV2 | CANRGGLETQYF | TGTGCCAACCGTGGGGGATTGGAGACCCAGTACTTC
TRBJ2-5 | many | . | TRBV3-1 | CASSLLAGARQETQYF | TGTGCCAGCAGCCTCCTGGCGGGGGCCAGACAAGAGACCCAGTACTTC
TRBJ1-4 | few | . | TRBV7-2 | CASSFAGGGEKLFF | TGTGCCAGCAGCTTCGCGGGGGGCGGTGAAAAACTGTTTTTT
TRBJ2-3 | many | TRBD2 | TRBV29-1 | CSGTSGGGDTQYF | TGCAGCGGTACTAGCGGGGGGGGGGATACGCAGTATTTT
TRBJ2-7 | . | TRBD2 | TRBV14 | CASSQLAGVLYEQYF | TGTGCCAGCAGCCAGTTAGCGGGAGTACTCTACGAGCAGTACTTC
TRBJ1-1 | many | TRBD1 | TRBV29-1 | CSVDQGGFTEAFF | TGCAGCGTTGACCAGGGGGGTTTCACTGAAGCTTTCTTT
TRBJ2-3 | many | TRBD2 | TRBV20-1 | CSAAPTSGIADTQYF | TGCAGTGCTGCCCCGACTAGCGGGATTGCAGATACGCAGTATTTT
TRBJ1-1 | . | . | TRBV6-4 | CASSVEGWNTEAFF | TGTGCCAGCAGTGTGGAGGGGTGGAACACTGAAGCTTTCTTT